This T cell receptor beta chain appears in the sequencing data of a study of blood T cell repertoires in COVID-19. Study-level information: Acute-phase and convalescent COVID-19 samples originated in the United States, Italy and Spain.

In the source study's methods: Reference gene primers were amplified, and this amplification served to estimate nucleated cell counts. Sequenced by immunoSEQ multiplex PCR; TCRdb stores in-frame clones only, minus some. The DNA was the basis for D and trimming; V, J and clone size are from that table. The sample lists 120,000 to 150,000 clones, 84% occurring once. This clone was seen a handful of times. The study assigned cohorts using participant-reported clinical history. The CDR3 length is 15 residues. Between the trimmed V and J ends, which lost 0 bases and 8 bases, there was a span of 17 bases. Germline V gene data show CDR1 as SGHNT and CDR2 as YYREEE (reference sequence).

The V gene is TRBV5-4, the J gene TRBJ1-2; a possible D gene is TRBD1 (6 bases). The clonotype was recovered from a woman aged 45 to 65 who had been exposed to COVID-19. Input material: PBMCs or T cells enriched from blood (not recorded which). CDR3 bases: TGTGCCAGCAGCTTGGATGGCAGGGGAATTGGCGGCTACACCTTC. This encodes CASSLDGRGIGGYTF.